These 29 T cell receptor beta chains originate from one sample sequenced in a study of regulatory T cells in long-lasting Graves disease. Arm-PCR of CDR3 regions with iRepertoire HTBI primers generated TCR beta libraries. In TCRdb, the multiplex PCR reads were re-called with MiXCR into one record per CDR3 protein. The sample has hundreds of thousands of distinct CDR3 sequences, 20% to 25% seen once. Noted time point: persistent/refractory GD, antithyroid drugs over 5 years with positive TRAb. After RNA was extracted from PBMCs, the TCR library was made from it. The sample here was peripheral blood mononuclear cells (PBMCs), taken when the disease was refractory, from a patient treated with antithyroid drugs. The receptor source for this set is a female donor with Graves disease.

This clonotype turned up a few times. The chain links TRBV19 to TRBJ2-7; 8 bases line up with TRBD1. The CDR3 consists of 15 residues. Germline V gene sequence: CDR1 LNHDA, CDR2 SQIVND (reference sequence). J was trimmed by 0 bases and V by 7 bases; bases with no gene match: 8. CDR3 loop: CASTFRGTGSYEQYF. The CDR3 DNA sequence: TGTGCCAGTACCTTCAGAGGGACAGGCTCCTACGAGCAGTACTTC.

V is TRBV29-1 and J is TRBJ1-2, with 7 bases matching TRBD1. The CDR3 has 13 residues. V shed 7 bases and J 7 bases; nucleotides not matched to a gene: 12. Germline CDR1 and CDR2: SQVTM and ANQGSEA. CDR3 amino acids: CSADKTGAGGYTF. DNA for the CDR3: TGCAGCGCCGATAAAACAGGGGCGGGTGGCTACACCTTC.

At least ten counts were recorded for this clonotype. The chain recombines TRBV28 with TRBJ1-1; D unresolved. Germline V CDR1 and CDR2: MDHEN, SYDVKM. V was pared by 2 bases and J by 6 bases, with 7 bases between. CDR3 length: 12 amino acids. CDR3 loop: CASSLPHSEAFF. The DNA of the CDR3 is TGTGCCAGCAGTTTACCCCATTCTGAAGCTTTCTTT.

This rearrangement joins TRBV7-9 to TRBJ1-5; the D gene is possibly TRBD1 (5 bases). The V gene's germline CDR1 is SEHNR and CDR2 FQNEAQ (reference sequence). V lost 6 bases, J lost 9 bases, and 12 bases lay in between. The CDR3 consists of 12 residues. CDR3 in DNA: TGTGCCAGCAGTGCTTTGGGGGGGCCCCAGCATTTT. Translated, it gives CASSALGGPQHF. Full variable domain (remainder filled in from reference TRBV7-9 and TRBJ1-5): DTGVSQNPRHKITKRGQNVTFRCDPISEHNRLYWYRQTLGQGPEFLTYFQNEAQLEKSRLLSDRFSAERPKGSFSTLEIQRTEQGDSAMYLCASSALGGPQHFGDGTRLSIL.

The chain combines TRBV6-1 with TRBJ2-1; D is possibly TRBD1 (6 bases). Germline CDR1 is MNHNS and CDR2 is SASEGT. Trimming left V 5 bases short and J 1 base short, with 9 bases between. The CDR3 covers 14 residues. CDR3 sequence reads: CASSLTGSYNEQFF. Here the CDR3 DNA reads TGTGCCAGCAGTCTAACAGGGTCCTACAATGAGCAGTTCTTC.

This clonotype came up many times. The rearrangement joins TRBV7-9 to TRBJ2-4; a weak D match, TRBD2 (7 bases). Trimming left V 6 bases short and J 3 bases short, with 24 bases between. Germline V gene lookup returns CDR1 SEHNR and CDR2 FQNEAQ (reference sequence). The CDR3 runs to 18 residues. In DNA form, the CDR3 reads TGTGCCAGCAGGCCTACGAAGGGGGGGCGCGGGGGCAAAAACATTCAGTACTTC. Translated: CASRPTKGGRGGKNIQYF.

The V call is TRBV11-2, the J call TRBJ1-1, with a possible D match to TRBD1 (6 bases). The CDR3 runs to 17 residues. V shed 4 bases and J shed 0 bases, with 18 bases lying between them. Germline loops: CDR1 SGHAT, CDR2 FQNNGV. For the CDR3, the DNA is TGTGCCAGCAGCTCCCGATGGGGGGGGGCGATGAACACTGAAGCTTTCTTT. It encodes CASSSRWGGAMNTEAFF.

This clonotype was observed a single time. V and J are TRBV6-2 or TRBV6-3 and TRBJ2-5; D is unclear. The germline V gene has CDR1 MNHEY and CDR2 SVGEGT. V was clipped by 7 bases and J by 5 bases, with 8 bases between them. The CDR3 runs to 11 residues. The CDR3 loop reads CASIPRETQYF. In DNA form, the CDR3 reads TGTGCCAGCATTCCGAGGGAGACCCAGTACTTC.

This clonotype was counted at least ten times. The chain has TRBV9 and TRBJ2-5; the D gene is possibly TRBD1 (7 bases). Germline V CDR1 and CDR2: SGDLS, YYNGEE. V was shortened by 3 bases and J by 2 bases, with 14 bases between the two germline ends. The CDR3 has 15 amino acids. CDR3 sequence (DNA): TGTGCCAGCAGCGCCCCCAGGGGGAGGCAAGAGACCCAGTACTTC. This translates into CASSAPRGRQETQYF.

The gene calls are TRBV7-9 and TRBJ1-1, with D maybe TRBD1 (6 bases). The CDR3 contains 12 residues. The V end was cut by 3 bases, the J end by 7 bases, with 9 bases between. CDR1 is SEHNR and CDR2 is FQNEAQ in the germline V gene (reference sequence). CDR3 amino acids: CASSFDRFEAFF. The DNA for the CDR3 is TGTGCCAGCAGCTTTGACAGGTTTGAAGCTTTCTTT.

This clonotype came up a few times. The rearrangement uses TRBV28 and TRBJ1-5; 7 bases match TRBD1. From germline, CDR1 is MDHEN and CDR2 SYDVKM. This CDR3 is built from 16 residues. Unmatched junction bases numbered 12, after V lost 4 bases and J lost 6 bases. In DNA, the CDR3 is TGTGCCAGCAGTTGGCGACAGGGCCCCAAAGGTCAGCCCCAGCATTTT. This translates into CASSWRQGPKGQPQHF.

This clonotype was seen a single time. The chain has TRBV19 and TRBJ2-6; 7 bases line up with TRBD1. The CDR3 loop spans 15 amino acids. After removal of 3 bases from V and 4 bases from J, the junction contained 3 bases not matched to a gene. CDR1 is LNHDA and CDR2 is SQIVND in the germline V gene (reference sequence). The CDR3 here is CASSIQGGGANVLTF. The CDR3 nucleotides are TGTGCCAGTAGTATTCAAGGGGGCGGGGCCAACGTCCTGACTTTC.

A note on this clonotype: This may stem from a read error, because a much larger clone lies one nucleotide away. Since no conserved phenylalanine or tryptophan closes the CDR3, a read error is the likely cause. The gene calls are TRBV13 and TRBJ1-1, with D possibly TRBD1 on 5 matching bases. Germline loops: CDR1 PRHDT, CDR2 FYEKMQ (reference sequence). This CDR3 is built from 15 residues. The V end was cut by 2 bases, the J end by 6 bases, with 16 bases between. In nucleotides, the CDR3 is TGTGCCAGCAGCTTAAATCGGCAACGGGGGGCTGAAGCTTTCCTT. Its translation: CASSLNRQRGAEAFL.

This clonotype occurred many times. V gene TRBV5-1 combines with J gene TRBJ2-7; 8 bases map to TRBD1. Germline loops: CDR1 SGHRS, CDR2 YFSETQ. V lost 4 bases and J lost 5; bases outside the gene matches: 11. The CDR3 spans 15 residues. Written as DNA, the CDR3 is TGCGCCAGCAGCCGCAGGGGGCAGGGTCGGGACGAGCAGTACTTC. This encodes CASSRRGQGRDEQYF.

Many counts were recorded for this clonotype. The chain combines TRBV18 with TRBJ1-6; D call uncertain. The CDR3 spans 13 residues. CDR1 and CDR2 (germline): KGHSH, LQKENI. Trimming pared 4 bases from V and 7 bases from J, leaving 8 bases between. In DNA, the CDR3 is TGTGCCAGCTCACGAACTCCCAATTCACCCCTCCACTTT. It specifies CASSRTPNSPLHF.

The table lists this clonotype with a few counts. The rearrangement links TRBV6-5 to TRBJ1-1; D is unresolved. Germline values: CDR1 MNHEY, CDR2 SVGAGI. Trimming cost V 2 bases and J 6 bases, with 10 bases left between them. The CDR3 is 13 residues long. The chain's CDR3 is CASSYAPSAEAFF. For the CDR3, the DNA is TGTGCCAGCAGTTACGCCCCTTCGGCTGAAGCTTTCTTT.

This clonotype was counted between two and nine times. V usage is TRBV20-1 and J usage is TRBJ1-1; maybe TRBD1 (6 bases). In germline, CDR1 is DFQATT, CDR2 SNEGSKA (reference sequence). This CDR3 has 14 amino acids. Trimming pared 3 bases from V and 0 bases from J, leaving 11 bases between. CDR3 region: CSASDRWMNTEAFF. In nucleotides, the CDR3 is TGCAGTGCTAGTGACAGGTGGATGAACACTGAAGCTTTCTTT.

In the case of this clonotype: One end of the junction does not line up with germline, which may come from a read error. V and J are TRBV5-1 and TRBJ2-2; 8 nucleotides line up with TRBD2. Per germline, CDR1 SGHRS and CDR2 YFSETQ. CDR3 length: 20 residues. The CDR3 region is CASSLAGGRTYVFNTGEPFF. The CDR3 coding sequence is TGCGCCAGCAGCTTGGCCGGCGGGAGGACGTATGTCTTTAACACCGGGGAGCCGTTTTTT.

The sample holds many counts of this clonotype. This rearrangement joins TRBV10-2 to TRBJ1-1; D ambiguous. The CDR3 has 14 residues. Between the trimmed V and J ends, which lost 6 bases and 4 bases, there was a span of 15 bases. CDR1 and CDR2 (germline): WSHSY, SAAADI. In nucleotides, the CDR3 is TGCGCCAGCAGCGAAAAGCCTGTCAGCACTGAAGCTTTCTTT. Its protein product is CASSEKPVSTEAFF.

There are a few counts of this clonotype. V gene TRBV29-1 combines with J gene TRBJ2-2; tentative D call: TRBD2 (6 bases). The germline V gene has CDR1 SQVTM and CDR2 ANQGSEA. Trimming removed 5 bases at V and 2 bases at J, with 18 bases between. The CDR3 covers 16 residues. The CDR3 protein is CSVSMGGGANTGELFF. The CDR3 DNA sequence: TGCAGCGTTTCCATGGGAGGTGGGGCAAACACCGGGGAGCTGTTTTTT.

The CDR3 sequence: CASRSWDIEQFF. In nucleotides, the CDR3 is TGTGCCAGCAGATCCTGGGACATTGAGCAGTTCTTC. This chain links TRBV28 with TRBJ2-1, with D possibly TRBD1 on 6 matching bases. The CDR3 is 12 amino acids. Between the trimmed V and J ends, which lost 6 bases and 9 bases, there was a span of 12 bases. Germline V gene data show CDR1 as MDHEN and CDR2 as SYDVKM.

The J gene is TRBJ2-3, the V gene TRBV20-1; D may be TRBD2 (6 bases). Trimming took 5 bases from V and 0 from J, leaving 15 bases between them. Germline CDR1 DFQATT, CDR2 SNEGSKA (reference sequence). The CDR3 extends over 15 amino acids. CDR3 loop: CSAADPSVSTDTQYF. CDR3 DNA sequence: TGCAGTGCTGCCGACCCTAGCGTTAGCACAGATACGCAGTATTTT.

This clonotype was recorded many times. The rearrangement uses TRBV19 and TRBJ2-7; 7 bases match TRBD2. The germline gives CDR1 LNHDA, CDR2 SQIVND (reference sequence). The CDR3 runs 13 residues. Trimming at V came to 5 bases and at J to 6 bases, leaving 7 bases not matched to a gene. CDR3: CASSGTGGGEQYF. The CDR3 region has the DNA TGTGCCAGTAGTGGAACGGGAGGAGGCGAGCAGTACTTC.

This clonotype came up a few times. The chain carries TRBV27 and TRBJ1-4, with D unresolved. The V end lost 7 bases, the J end lost 3 bases, and 15 bases lay between the germline ends. The germline gives CDR1 MNHEY, CDR2 SMNVEV (reference sequence). The CDR3 spans 15 residues. CDR3 nucleotide sequence: TGTGCCAGCAAACCCCATGAGCAGCCTAATGAAAAACTGTTTTTT. Its protein is CASKPHEQPNEKLFF.

This clonotype was detected many times. The V gene is TRBV2, the J gene TRBJ2-5, with D uncertain. This CDR3 has 14 residues. Germline V CDR1 and CDR2: SNHLY, FYNNEI. The ends were cut back, 6 bases at V and 0 bases at J, with 11 bases in the middle. The chain's CDR3 is CASRPGSYQETQYF. The CDR3 coding sequence is TGTGCCAGCAGGCCCGGTTCGTACCAAGAGACCCAGTACTTC.

This clonotype has only a few counts. This is likely a read error, given that the CDR3 carries no conserved phenylalanine or tryptophan at its end. The rearrangement joins TRBV6-1 to TRBJ1-6, with 9 positions matching TRBD1. The V gene end was trimmed by 5 bases and the J gene end by 4 bases; junction bases not matched to a gene: 3. In germline, CDR1 is MNHNS, CDR2 SASEGT. CDR3 size: 15 residues. This chain's CDR3 is CASSRDRAYNSPLHL. CDR3 DNA sequence: TGTGCCAGCAGTAGGGACAGGGCATATAATTCACCCCTCCACCTT.

This clonotype was observed a handful of times. This chain links TRBV6-1 with TRBJ1-1; D is uncertain. The CDR3 runs 13 residues. Trimming took 3 bases from V and 2 from J, leaving 7 bases between them. Germline CDR1 and CDR2: MNHNS and SASEGT. The DNA for the CDR3 is TGTGCCAGCAGTGATACAGCTAACACTGAAGCTTTCTTT. It is translated as CASSDTANTEAFF.

This clonotype appeared many times. CDR3 sequence reads: CASSLYGGFSNQPQHF. The CDR3 nucleotides read TGTGCCAGCAGTTTATACGGGGGGTTTAGCAATCAGCCCCAGCATTTT. The chain uses TRBV28 and TRBJ1-5, with D perhaps TRBD1 (5 bases). Trimming took off 1 base at V and 0 bases at J, with 10 bases between the two ends. The CDR3 sequence is 16 residues long. Looked up from germline, CDR1 is MDHEN and CDR2 is SYDVKM.

CDR3 nucleotides: TGCGCCAGCAGCCCGATACTGACTAGCGGGAGCTCCTACGAGCAGTACTTC. It translates to CASSPILTSGSSYEQYF. V and J are TRBV5-1 and TRBJ2-7, with TRBD2 matching 12 bases. This CDR3 contains 17 residues. The germline CDR1 and CDR2 sequences are SGHRS and YFSETQ. The V and J ends lost 4 bases and 0 bases, in that order; junction bases with no gene match: 8.